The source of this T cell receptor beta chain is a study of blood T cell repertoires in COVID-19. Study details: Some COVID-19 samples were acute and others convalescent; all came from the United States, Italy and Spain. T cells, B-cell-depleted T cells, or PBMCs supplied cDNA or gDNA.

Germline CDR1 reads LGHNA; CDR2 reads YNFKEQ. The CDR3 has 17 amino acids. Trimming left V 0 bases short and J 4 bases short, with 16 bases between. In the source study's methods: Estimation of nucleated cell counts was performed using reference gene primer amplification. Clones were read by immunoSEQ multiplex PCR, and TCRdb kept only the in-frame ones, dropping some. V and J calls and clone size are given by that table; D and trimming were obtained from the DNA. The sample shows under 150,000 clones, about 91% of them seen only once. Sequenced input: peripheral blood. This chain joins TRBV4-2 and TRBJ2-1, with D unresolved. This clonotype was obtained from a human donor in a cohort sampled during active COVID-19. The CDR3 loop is CASSQDALIPIYNEQFF. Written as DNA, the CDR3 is TGTGCCAGCAGCCAAGATGCACTCATCCCTATTTACAATGAGCAGTTCTTC.